These 30 T cell receptor beta chains share one sample of origin, sequenced in a study of blood T cell repertoires in COVID-19. Data came from immunoSEQ multiplex PCR; TCRdb stores just in-frame clones and leaves some out. The sample shows roughly 90,000 clones, over 80% of them seen only once. Source material: peripheral blood. The receptors stem from a woman of 80 years or more with active or convalescent COVID-19.

This chain joins TRBV19 and TRBJ2-1; TRBD1 matches 9 bases. The germline V gene encodes CDR1 LNHDA and CDR2 SQIVND (reference sequence). V dropped 5 bases and J dropped 7; count of bases not matched to a gene: 6. This CDR3 is built from 14 residues. The CDR3 loop reads CASSLRTGENEQFF. CDR3 nucleotides: TGTGCCAGTAGTTTGCGGACAGGGGAAAATGAGCAGTTCTTC. The variable domain in full, completed from reference TRBV19 and TRBJ2-1, reads DGGITQSPKYLFRKEGQNVTLSCEQNLNHDAMYWYRQDPGQGLRLIYYSQIVNDFQKGDIAEGYSVSREKKESFPLTVTSAQKNPTAFYLCASSLRTGENEQFFGPGTRLTVL.

This chain links TRBV29-1 with TRBJ2-7; the D gene is possibly TRBD1 (7 bases). The germline V gene encodes CDR1 SQVTM and CDR2 ANQGSEA. V lost 6 bases and J 5 bases, leaving 20 bases between the germline ends. This CDR3 is built from 14 residues. The CDR3 loop reads CSVETGVSGNEQYF. The CDR3 nucleotides are TGCAGCGTGGAAACAGGGGTTAGCGGAAACGAGCAGTACTTC.

The genes are TRBV15 and TRBJ1-5; D not resolved. The CDR3 contains 13 residues. Looked up from germline, CDR1 is LNHNV and CDR2 is YYDKDF (reference sequence). V shed 0 bases and J shed 6 bases, with 6 bases lying between them. CDR3 nucleotides: TGTGCCACCAGCAGAGATGGGCCTCAGCCCCAGCATTTT. Translation gives CATSRDGPQPQHF.

This clone was detected once. The chain recombines TRBV6-4 with TRBJ2-5, with 7 positions matching TRBD1. V shed 6 bases, J shed 5 bases, and the junction held 18 bases outside the gene matches. The CDR3 is 17 amino acids. The germline gives CDR1 MRHNA, CDR2 SNTAGT. CDR3 coding DNA: TGTGCCAGCAGCGCCAGTGACGGAGACAGGGTCTGGGAGACCCAGTACTTC. This codes for CASSASDGDRVWETQYF.

The chain joins TRBV5-6 to TRBJ1-1; 8 bases line up with TRBD1. Germline V CDR1 and CDR2: SGHDT, YYEEEE. The CDR3 totals 15 residues. V dropped 1 base and J dropped 4; count of bases not matched to a gene: 6. CDR3: CASSLFPGGITEAFF. CDR3 bases: TGTGCCAGCAGCTTGTTCCCAGGGGGCATCACTGAAGCTTTCTTT.

This clone was counted a few times. The J gene is TRBJ1-3, the V gene TRBV30; D might be TRBD1 (5 bases). Per the germline V gene, CDR1 is GTSNPN and CDR2 is SVGIG (reference sequence). V gave up 5 bases and J gave up 0 bases, with 8 bases separating them. This CDR3 spans 13 amino acids. In DNA form, the CDR3 reads TGTGCCTGGGACAGTAGCTCTGGAAACACCATATATTTT. Translating it yields CAWDSSSGNTIYF.

This chain links TRBV25-1 with TRBJ1-2; D perhaps matches TRBD1 (6 bases). The CDR3 sequence is 17 residues long. V dropped 6 bases and J dropped 0 bases, with 20 bases sitting between them. Germline V lookup: CDR1 MGHDK, CDR2 SYGVNS. The chain's CDR3 is CASSAQGLRGANYGYTF. The CDR3 region has the DNA TGTGCCAGCAGCGCACAGGGATTGAGGGGAGCTAACTATGGCTACACCTTC.

The chain joins TRBV6-5 to TRBJ1-4; D possibly corresponds to TRBD1 (6 bases). Deletions cut 2 bases from V and 6 bases from J, with 13 bases between. Germline V gene lookup returns CDR1 MNHEY and CDR2 SVGAGI. The CDR3 loop spans 15 amino acids. The CDR3 reads CASSYDEQGYEKLFF. Here the CDR3 DNA reads TGTGCCAGCAGTTACGACGAACAGGGCTATGAAAAACTGTTTTTT.

This clone was picked up a small number of times. V and J are TRBV11-2 and TRBJ2-1, with TRBD2 matching 7 bases. J gave up 4 bases and V 3 bases, and 3 bases lay outside the gene matches. This CDR3 has 14 amino acids. Germline loops: CDR1 SGHAT, CDR2 FQNNGV. CDR3 in DNA: TGTGCCAGCAGCTTGGGAGCGGGATACAATGAGCAGTTCTTC. This codes for CASSLGAGYNEQFF.

This clone was detected once. The rearrangement uses TRBV19 and TRBJ1-2; weak D call: TRBD1 (5 bases). V was shortened by 10 bases and J by 0 bases, with 15 bases between the two germline ends. Germline V gene lookup returns CDR1 LNHDA and CDR2 SQIVND (reference sequence). The CDR3 consists of 14 residues. The CDR3 DNA is TGTGCCAACCCGCAGGGAGGACCTAACTATGGCTACACCTTC. It specifies CANPQGGPNYGYTF.

J is TRBJ1-2 and V is TRBV7-9, with D perhaps TRBD1 (5 bases). Trimming pared 3 bases from V and 8 bases from J, leaving 10 bases between. Germline loops: CDR1 SEHNR, CDR2 FQNEAQ (reference sequence). CDR3 length: 12 residues. The DNA for the CDR3 is TGTGCCAGCAGCTTGGCTCAGGGAGGCTACACCTTC. It codes for CASSLAQGGYTF.

V usage is TRBV6-1 and J usage is TRBJ1-5, with D tentatively TRBD1 (5 bases). The CDR3 consists of 16 residues. Deletions cut 4 bases from V and 5 bases from J, with 18 bases between. Germline V gene lookup returns CDR1 MNHNS and CDR2 SASEGT. This CDR3 reads CASSGLGGGIDQPQHF. CDR3 in DNA: TGTGCCAGCAGTGGTCTTGGGGGGGGGATCGATCAGCCCCAGCATTTT.

This chain links TRBV24-1 with TRBJ1-5, with D perhaps matching TRBD1 (6 bases). The V end lost 3 bases, the J end lost 3 bases, and 8 bases lay between the germline ends. Per the germline V gene, CDR1 is KGHDR and CDR2 is SFDVKD. This CDR3 comprises 14 residues. CDR3 DNA: TGTGCCACCAGTGATCCAGGGGTCAATCAGCCCCAGCATTTT. This codes for CATSDPGVNQPQHF.

The CDR3 nucleotides read TGTGCCAGCACCCAACGGGCGGGGGGTCGTTCGAAGCAGTTCTTC. Residues: CASTQRAGGRSKQFF. V usage is TRBV7-2 and J usage is TRBJ2-1; TRBD2 agrees at 8 bases. This CDR3 has 15 residues. Trimming cost V 7 bases and J 11 bases; bases outside gene matches: 16. The germline gives CDR1 SGHTA, CDR2 FQGNSA.

The chain is built from TRBV2 and TRBJ2-1, with D perhaps TRBD2 (6 bases). The V end was cut by 1 base, the J end by 7 bases, with 14 bases between. Germline CDR1 reads SNHLY; CDR2 reads FYNNEI. This CDR3 region has 15 residues. CDR3 coding DNA: TGTGCCAGCAGTGAAGAGGCGGGGTCGGGGAATGAGCAGTTCTTC. This translates into CASSEEAGSGNEQFF.

V and J are TRBV7-9 and TRBJ2-3, with 9 nucleotides matching TRBD2. The V gene end was trimmed by 3 bases and the J gene end by 0 bases; junction bases not matched to a gene: 4. CDR1 SEHNR and CDR2 FQNEAQ come from the germline V gene (reference sequence). The CDR3 is made up of 16 amino acids. The CDR3 protein is CASSFLTSGSTDTQYF. The CDR3 nucleotides read TGTGCCAGCAGCTTTTTGACTAGCGGTAGCACAGATACGCAGTATTTT.

The V gene is TRBV28, the J gene TRBJ1-6, with 10 bases fitting TRBD1. The CDR3 runs 20 residues. With 4 bases clipped from V and 9 bases from J, the junction kept 21 bases outside the gene matches. The germline V gene has CDR1 MDHEN and CDR2 SYDVKM. CDR3: CASSYLARQGATGLGSPLHF. The CDR3 DNA sequence: TGTGCCAGCAGTTACCTAGCGCGACAGGGGGCTACGGGCCTAGGTTCACCCCTCCACTTT.

The V and J genes are TRBV5-4 and TRBJ1-2, with D possibly matching TRBD1 (5 bases). Looked up from germline, CDR1 is SGHNT and CDR2 is YYREEE (reference sequence). The CDR3 has 14 residues. Trimming took off 0 bases at V and 5 bases at J, with 11 bases between the two ends. The CDR3: CASSLDGAAYGYTF. CDR3 sequence (DNA): TGTGCCAGCAGCTTGGATGGGGCAGCGTATGGCTACACCTTC.

The rearrangement joins TRBV25-1 to TRBJ2-5, with TRBD2 matching 8 bases. With 4 bases clipped from V and 5 bases from J, the junction kept 6 bases outside the gene matches. The CDR3 consists of 14 residues. CDR1 and CDR2 from the germline V gene are MGHDK and SYGVNS. The CDR3 protein is CASSANSGIETQYF. The CDR3 nucleotides are TGTGCCAGCAGTGCAAATAGCGGGATTGAGACCCAGTACTTC.

The rearrangement links TRBV6-5 to TRBJ1-1; D remains unclear. Germline V gene sequence: CDR1 MNHEY, CDR2 SVGAGI. V was shortened by 9 bases and J by 0 bases, with 14 bases between the two germline ends. The CDR3 consists of 14 residues. The CDR3 here is CASGLTELNTEAFF. The CDR3 DNA is TGTGCCAGTGGGTTGACGGAGTTGAACACTGAAGCTTTCTTT.

V is TRBV19 and J is TRBJ2-1; weak D call: TRBD2 (5 bases). The length of the CDR3 is 17 residues. V lost 3 bases to trimming and J lost 5 bases, with 20 bases between them. Per germline, CDR1 LNHDA and CDR2 SQIVND (reference sequence). The CDR3 region has the DNA TGTGCCAGTAGTATGAGGTGGCTAGAAGGGAGAAACAATGAGCAGTTCTTC. Translation: CASSMRWLEGRNNEQFF.

This clone showed up just once. The chain recombines TRBV5-1 with TRBJ2-4; 10 nucleotides agree with TRBD2. Germline values: CDR1 SGHRS, CDR2 YFSETQ. CDR3 size: 19 residues. With V trimmed by 4 bases and J by 2 bases, 15 bases remained unmatched. The CDR3 is CASSLGSSGRARTKNIQYF. In DNA form, the CDR3 reads TGCGCCAGCAGCCTGGGGTCCAGCGGGAGGGCCCGGACCAAAAACATTCAGTACTTC.

This rearrangement joins TRBV19 to TRBJ2-7; 8 positions agree with TRBD1. The CDR3 is 15 residues long. The trim removed 3 bases at V and 1 base at J, leaving 5 bases unmatched. Germline loops: CDR1 LNHDA, CDR2 SQIVND (reference sequence). This CDR3 reads CASSIRTGQSYEQYF. In DNA, the CDR3 is TGTGCCAGTAGTATTAGGACAGGGCAATCCTACGAGCAGTACTTC.

This rearrangement joins TRBV6-2 or TRBV6-3 to TRBJ2-3; 10 positions match TRBD2. In germline, CDR1 is MNHEY, CDR2 SVGEGT. The CDR3 runs 16 residues. V lost 4 bases to trimming and J lost 3 bases; unmatched junction nucleotides: 7. CDR3 amino acids: CASSSSGSGRTDTQYF. CDR3 nucleotides: TGTGCCAGCAGTTCCTCAGGTAGCGGGAGGACAGATACGCAGTATTTT.

J is TRBJ2-3 and V is TRBV10-3; TRBD2 agrees at 8 bases. The CDR3 loop spans 15 amino acids. The V gene's germline CDR1 is ENHRY and CDR2 SYGVKD. The CDR3 DNA reads as TGTGCTATATCAGGTTCGGGACTAGGATCCGATACGCAGTATTTT. Encoded protein: CAISGSGLGSDTQYF.

The chain uses TRBV6-5 and TRBJ2-5, with D maybe TRBD2 (6 bases). V lost 4 bases, J lost 5 bases, and 20 bases lay in between. CDR1 is MNHEY, CDR2 SVGAGI, per germline. CDR3 length: 16 residues. As DNA, the CDR3 is TGTGCCAGCAGTTTAAGCCCCGGGGACTTTGGGGAGACCCAGTACTTC. It encodes CASSLSPGDFGETQYF.

The chain joins TRBV28 to TRBJ1-5; 10 bases line up with TRBD1. The CDR3 totals 19 residues. Germline lookup yields CDR1 MDHEN and CDR2 SYDVKM. Trimming removed 3 bases from V and 7 bases from J; junction bases left unmatched: 18. The CDR3 region has the DNA TGTGCCAGCAGTTTGGATCTCTTTTATGGACAGGGGGTAGACCAGCCCCAGCATTTT. It is translated as CASSLDLFYGQGVDQPQHF.

This clone has more than one count but fewer than ten. V and J are TRBV28 and TRBJ1-1; D call uncertain. The CDR3 has 14 residues. Trimming pared 5 bases from V and 10 bases from J, leaving 20 bases between. The germline V gene has CDR1 MDHEN and CDR2 SYDVKM. The CDR3 here is CASSPPFRMLGAFF. DNA for the CDR3: TGTGCCAGCAGTCCCCCGTTCAGGATGCTTGGAGCTTTCTTT.

This rearrangement joins TRBV19 to TRBJ2-2; no reliable D call. CDR1 is LNHDA, CDR2 SQIVND, per germline (reference sequence). The germline V and J ends were trimmed by 3 bases and 4 bases, with 12 bases remaining between them. This CDR3 is 15 amino acids long. CDR3 amino acids: CASSMLQAGTGELFF. The DNA of the CDR3 is TGTGCCAGTAGTATGTTGCAGGCAGGCACCGGGGAGCTGTTTTTT.

The chain carries TRBV11-3 and TRBJ2-3; TRBD2 agrees at 8 bases. Germline loops: CDR1 SGHNT, CDR2 YENEEA. The CDR3 is 15 residues long. V gave up 5 bases and J gave up 5 bases; unmatched junction bases: 9. The CDR3 sequence is CASSLGLAKVDTQYF. The CDR3 DNA is TGTGCCAGCAGCCTCGGACTAGCCAAGGTAGATACGCAGTATTTT.